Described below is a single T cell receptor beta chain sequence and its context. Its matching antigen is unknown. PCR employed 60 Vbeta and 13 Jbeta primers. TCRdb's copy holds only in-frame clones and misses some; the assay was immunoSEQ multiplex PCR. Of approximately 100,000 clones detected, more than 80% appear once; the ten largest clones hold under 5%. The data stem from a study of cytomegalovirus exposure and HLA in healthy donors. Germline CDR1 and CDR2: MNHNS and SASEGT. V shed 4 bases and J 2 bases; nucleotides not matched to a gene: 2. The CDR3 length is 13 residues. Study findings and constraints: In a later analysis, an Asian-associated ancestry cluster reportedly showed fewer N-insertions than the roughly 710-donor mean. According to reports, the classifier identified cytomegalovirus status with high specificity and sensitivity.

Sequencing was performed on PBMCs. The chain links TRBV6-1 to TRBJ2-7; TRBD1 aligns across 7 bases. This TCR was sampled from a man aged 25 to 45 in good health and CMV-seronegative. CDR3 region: CASSVTGPYEQYF. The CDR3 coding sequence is TGTGCCAGCAGTGTGACAGGGCCCTACGAGCAGTACTTC.